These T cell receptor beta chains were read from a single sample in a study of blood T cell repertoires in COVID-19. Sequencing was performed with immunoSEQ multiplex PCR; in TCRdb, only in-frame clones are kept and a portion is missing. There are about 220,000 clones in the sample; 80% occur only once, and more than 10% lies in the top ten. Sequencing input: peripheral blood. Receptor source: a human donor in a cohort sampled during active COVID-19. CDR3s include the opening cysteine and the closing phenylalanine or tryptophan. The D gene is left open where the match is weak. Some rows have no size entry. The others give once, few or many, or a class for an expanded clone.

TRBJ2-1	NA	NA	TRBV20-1	CSASTVVYNEQFF	TGCAGTGCTAGTACGGTGGTCTACAATGAGCAGTTCTTC
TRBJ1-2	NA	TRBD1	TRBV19	CASKEYTGDYGYTF	TGTGCCAGCAAAGAGTACACAGGGGACTATGGCTACACCTTC
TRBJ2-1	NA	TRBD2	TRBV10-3	CAISDTLGSGRSYNEQFF	TGTGCCATCAGTGATACCCTCGGTAGCGGGAGGTCCTACAATGAGCAGTTCTTC
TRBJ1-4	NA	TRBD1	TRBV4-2	CASSQGLSLWDRDEKLFF	TGTGCCAGCAGCCAAGGACTGTCTTTGTGGGACAGGGATGAAAAACTGTTTTTT
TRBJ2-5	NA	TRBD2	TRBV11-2	CASSLDRWLAGETQYF	TGTGCCAGCAGCTTAGATAGGTGGCTAGCGGGAGAGACCCAGTACTTC
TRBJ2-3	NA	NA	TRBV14	CASSSGLYTDTQYF	TGTGCCAGCAGCTCGGGACTTTACACAGATACGCAGTATTTT
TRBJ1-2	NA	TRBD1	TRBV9	CASSVVTGTGTYGYTF	TGTGCCAGCAGCGTAGTTACCGGGACAGGGACCTATGGCTACACCTTC
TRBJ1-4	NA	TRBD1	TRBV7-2	CASSPRQGANEKLFF	TGTGCCAGCAGCCCTAGACAGGGCGCTAATGAAAAACTGTTTTTT
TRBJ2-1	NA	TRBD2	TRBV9	CASSVATSSGGAWNEQFF	TGTGCCAGCAGCGTAGCTACCTCGAGCGGGGGGGCTTGGAATGAGCAGTTCTTC
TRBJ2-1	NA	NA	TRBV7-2	CASSQAGRIYNEQFF	TGTGCCAGCAGCCAAGCGGGCCGAATTTACAATGAGCAGTTCTTC
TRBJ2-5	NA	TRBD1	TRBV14	CASSHWTGDETQYF	TGTGCCAGCAGCCATTGGACAGGTGATGAGACCCAGTACTTC
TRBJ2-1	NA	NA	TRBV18	CASSPPATNEQFF	TGTGCCAGCTCACCACCAGCTACGAATGAGCAGTTCTTC
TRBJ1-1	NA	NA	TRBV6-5	CASSYLGQREAFF	TGTGCCAGCAGTTACCTCGGACAGAGAGAAGCTTTCTTT
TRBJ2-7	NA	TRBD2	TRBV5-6	CASSSVMSLAGSNEQYF	TGTGCCAGCAGCTCGGTCATGTCACTAGCGGGGTCTAACGAGCAGTACTTC
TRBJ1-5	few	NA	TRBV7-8	CASSSLLDQGHSNQPQHF	TGTGCCAGCAGCTCGCTTCTGGACCAGGGACATAGCAATCAGCCCCAGCATTTT
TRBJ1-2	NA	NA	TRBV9	CASSVGTEYLGYGYTF	TGTGCCAGCAGCGTAGGGACAGAATATCTAGGCTATGGCTACACCTTC